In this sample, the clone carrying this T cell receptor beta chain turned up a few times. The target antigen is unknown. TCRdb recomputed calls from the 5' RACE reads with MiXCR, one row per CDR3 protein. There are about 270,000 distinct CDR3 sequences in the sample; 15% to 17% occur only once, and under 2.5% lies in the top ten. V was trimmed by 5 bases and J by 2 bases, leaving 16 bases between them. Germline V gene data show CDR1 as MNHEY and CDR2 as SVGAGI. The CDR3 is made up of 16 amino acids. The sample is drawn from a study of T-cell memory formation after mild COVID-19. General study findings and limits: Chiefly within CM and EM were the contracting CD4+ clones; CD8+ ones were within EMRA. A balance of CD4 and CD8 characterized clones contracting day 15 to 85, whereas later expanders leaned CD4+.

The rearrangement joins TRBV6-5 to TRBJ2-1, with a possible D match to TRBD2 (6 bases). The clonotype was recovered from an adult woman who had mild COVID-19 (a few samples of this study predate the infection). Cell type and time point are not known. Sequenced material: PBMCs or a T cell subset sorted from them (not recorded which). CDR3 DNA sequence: TGTGCCAGCAGTACCCTCGGCCGGAGGGCCTACAATGAGCAGTTCTTC. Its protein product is CASSTLGRRAYNEQFF.